This entry is about one TCR beta chain. The data are from a study of liver allograft versus peripheral blood T cells. As for the study in general: In transplanted livers, T cell receptor repertoires were compared with those found in the recipients' peripheral blood.

TCRdb re-derived calls from the reads in MiXCR, one entry per CDR3 protein. Here the sample spans a few hundred distinct CDR3 sequences, approximately 11% being singletons. CDR1 is SGHRS and CDR2 is YFSETQ in the germline V gene. CDR3 length equals 15 residues. The trim removed 4 bases at V and 4 bases at J, leaving 6 bases unmatched. The rearrangement joins TRBV5-1 to TRBJ1-3, with 9 positions matching TRBD1. The TCR sequence derives from a human patient who had a liver transplant. These T cells may partly come from the graft donor. The CDR3 DNA is TGCGCCAGCAGCATTACAGGGGGCGGAGGAAACACCATATATTTT. Translating it yields CASSITGGGGNTIYF.